The rows below give T cell receptor beta chains drawn from one sample of a study of T cell responses to AZD1222 COVID-19 vaccine. Assay used: immunoSEQ multiplex PCR; TCRdb lists only in-frame clones, some missing. The data show 100,000 to 150,000 clones, 90% seen once. Sequenced material: peripheral blood, taken on day 0 of MenACWY control vaccination. These receptors came from an adult in good health. CDR3s include the opening cysteine and the closing phenylalanine or tryptophan. Fields, in order: D gene, clone size, V gene, J gene, CDR3 DNA, CDR3 protein. The D gene is left open where the match is weak. The size field is filled for only some rows; it gives once, few, many or a size class.

d_call: .
clone_size: .
v_call: TRBV29-1
j_call: TRBJ2-5
cdr3_nt: TGCAGCGTATTACCACTGGACCTGGGACAAGAGACCCAGTACTTC
cdr3_aa: CSVLPLDLGQETQYF

d_call: .
clone_size: .
v_call: TRBV30
j_call: TRBJ2-2
cdr3_nt: TGTGCCAGAAGACAGTATCAGGAGCTGTTTTTT
cdr3_aa: CARRQYQELFF

d_call: TRBD1
clone_size: few
v_call: TRBV7-2
j_call: TRBJ1-6
cdr3_nt: TGTGCCAGCACGAAGTACGCACCGGGACAGCTTAATTCACCCCTCCACTTT
cdr3_aa: CASTKYAPGQLNSPLHF

d_call: .
clone_size: .
v_call: TRBV19
j_call: TRBJ2-3
cdr3_nt: TGTGCCAGTAGTAAGGGCGCGGGTAATACGCAGTATTTT
cdr3_aa: CASSKGAGNTQYF

d_call: .
clone_size: .
v_call: TRBV13
j_call: TRBJ2-7
cdr3_nt: TGTGCCAGCAGCTTATACAACTACGAGCAGTACTTC
cdr3_aa: CASSLYNYEQYF

d_call: TRBD1
clone_size: .
v_call: TRBV7-6
j_call: TRBJ2-7
cdr3_nt: TGTGCCAGCAGCTTGGGGACAGGGGAGGACGAGCAGTACTTC
cdr3_aa: CASSLGTGEDEQYF

d_call: .
clone_size: once
v_call: TRBV4-1
j_call: TRBJ1-1
cdr3_nt: TGCGCCAGCAGCCCAACCCTAGGACTGCAGAACACTGAAGCTTTCTTT
cdr3_aa: CASSPTLGLQNTEAFF

d_call: TRBD1
clone_size: .
v_call: TRBV7-9
j_call: TRBJ2-7
cdr3_nt: TGTGCCAGCAGCAGCGGACAGGTCTTCTACGAGCAGTACTTC
cdr3_aa: CASSSGQVFYEQYF

d_call: .
clone_size: .
v_call: TRBV7-9
j_call: TRBJ2-2
cdr3_nt: TGTGCCAGCAGCTTAGAGCCAGGACTCCCTCCCGGGGAGCTGTTTTTT
cdr3_aa: CASSLEPGLPPGELFF

d_call: .
clone_size: once
v_call: TRBV3-1/TRBV3-2
j_call: TRBJ2-5
cdr3_nt: TGTGCCAGCAGCCGAGCGTGGGAGACCCAGTACTTC
cdr3_aa: CASSRAWETQYF

d_call: TRBD1
clone_size: .
v_call: TRBV28
j_call: TRBJ1-6
cdr3_nt: TGTGCCAGCAGGTGGCCGGGACAGTTCTCGGCTTCACCCCTCCACTTT
cdr3_aa: CASRWPGQFSASPLHF

d_call: .
clone_size: .
v_call: TRBV12-3/TRBV12-4
j_call: TRBJ1-2
cdr3_nt: TGTGCCAGCAGTTTAGGGGGTCCCGGCTACACCTTC
cdr3_aa: CASSLGGPGYTF

d_call: TRBD1
clone_size: .
v_call: TRBV19
j_call: TRBJ1-1
cdr3_nt: TGTGCCAGTAGTATCTTTCCCGGGACAGACACTGAAGCTTTCTTT
cdr3_aa: CASSIFPGTDTEAFF

d_call: TRBD2
clone_size: .
v_call: TRBV7-2
j_call: TRBJ2-1
cdr3_nt: TGTGCCAGCAGCTTAGTAAGCGGGGGGAGCTATGAGCAGTTCTTC
cdr3_aa: CASSLVSGGSYEQFF

d_call: .
clone_size: few
v_call: TRBV10-3
j_call: TRBJ1-1
cdr3_nt: TGTGCCATCAGTATATCTCTTCTGAACACTGAAGCTTTCTTT
cdr3_aa: CAISISLLNTEAFF

d_call: TRBD1
clone_size: .
v_call: TRBV19
j_call: TRBJ1-5
cdr3_nt: TGTGCCAGTAGTATAGCTCCAGGGGGACGGCAGCCCCAGCATTTT
cdr3_aa: CASSIAPGGRQPQHF

d_call: TRBD2
clone_size: .
v_call: TRBV9
j_call: TRBJ2-7
cdr3_nt: TGTGCCAGCAGCCCCGGGACTAGCGGGGCGAACGAGCAGTACTTC
cdr3_aa: CASSPGTSGANEQYF

d_call: TRBD1
clone_size: .
v_call: TRBV15
j_call: TRBJ2-1
cdr3_nt: TGTGCCACCAGACCTGGACAGGGGGCAAGGTTTGAGCAGTTCTTC
cdr3_aa: CATRPGQGARFEQFF

d_call: .
clone_size: .
v_call: TRBV18
j_call: TRBJ2-3
cdr3_nt: TGTGCCAGCTCACCACCGAGGGTCGGACTTACAGATACGCAGTATTTT
cdr3_aa: CASSPPRVGLTDTQYF

d_call: .
clone_size: once
v_call: TRBV18
j_call: TRBJ2-3
cdr3_nt: TGTGCCAGCTCACCAACAGGAGATACGCAGTATTTT
cdr3_aa: CASSPTGDTQYF

d_call: .
clone_size: .
v_call: TRBV5-1
j_call: TRBJ1-2
cdr3_nt: TGCGCCAGCAGCTTGGGACAGAGGACGTATGGTGGCTACACCTTC
cdr3_aa: CASSLGQRTYGGYTF

d_call: .
clone_size: .
v_call: TRBV18
j_call: TRBJ2-3
cdr3_nt: TGTGCCAGCTCACCACCTACCACAGATACGCAGTATTTT
cdr3_aa: CASSPPTTDTQYF

d_call: TRBD1
clone_size: .
v_call: TRBV6-4
j_call: TRBJ1-2
cdr3_nt: TGTGCCAGCAGTGAAAAAGGACAGGGAAGGGGCTACACCTTC
cdr3_aa: CASSEKGQGRGYTF

d_call: .
clone_size: .
v_call: TRBV19
j_call: TRBJ2-1
cdr3_nt: TGTGCCAGTAGTATAGAGGAGGGAAAGGGATCGAATGAGCAGTTCTTC
cdr3_aa: CASSIEEGKGSNEQFF

d_call: TRBD1
clone_size: .
v_call: TRBV5-1
j_call: TRBJ2-7
cdr3_nt: TGCGCCAGCAGCTCCACAGGGGGTCGCTACGAGCAGTACTTC
cdr3_aa: CASSSTGGRYEQYF

d_call: TRBD2
clone_size: .
v_call: TRBV3-1/TRBV3-2
j_call: TRBJ2-5
cdr3_nt: TGTGCCAGCAGCCAAGGCGGGACTAGCGGGGGTAGGGAGACCCAGTACTTC
cdr3_aa: CASSQGGTSGGRETQYF

d_call: TRBD1
clone_size: few
v_call: TRBV24-1
j_call: TRBJ2-5
cdr3_nt: TGTGCCACCAGCGGATGGGAGGGGACAGGGGGACCCCAAGAGACCCAGTACTTC
cdr3_aa: CATSGWEGTGGPQETQYF

d_call: .
clone_size: .
v_call: TRBV30
j_call: TRBJ2-7
cdr3_nt: TGTGCCTGGAGTCCGGGTTGGGAGCAGTACTTC
cdr3_aa: CAWSPGWEQYF